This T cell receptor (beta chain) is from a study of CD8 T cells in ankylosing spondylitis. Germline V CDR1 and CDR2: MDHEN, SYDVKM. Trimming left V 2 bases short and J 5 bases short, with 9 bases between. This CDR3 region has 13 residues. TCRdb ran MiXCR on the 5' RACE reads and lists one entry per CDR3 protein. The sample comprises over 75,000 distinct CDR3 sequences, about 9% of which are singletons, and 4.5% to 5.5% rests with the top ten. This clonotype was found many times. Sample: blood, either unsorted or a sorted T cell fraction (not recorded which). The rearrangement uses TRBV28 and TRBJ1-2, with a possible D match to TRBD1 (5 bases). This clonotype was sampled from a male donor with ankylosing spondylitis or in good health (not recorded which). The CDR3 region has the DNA TGTGCCAGCAGTTTAGGGGGGGGTTATGGCTACACCTTC. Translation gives CASSLGGGYGYTF.